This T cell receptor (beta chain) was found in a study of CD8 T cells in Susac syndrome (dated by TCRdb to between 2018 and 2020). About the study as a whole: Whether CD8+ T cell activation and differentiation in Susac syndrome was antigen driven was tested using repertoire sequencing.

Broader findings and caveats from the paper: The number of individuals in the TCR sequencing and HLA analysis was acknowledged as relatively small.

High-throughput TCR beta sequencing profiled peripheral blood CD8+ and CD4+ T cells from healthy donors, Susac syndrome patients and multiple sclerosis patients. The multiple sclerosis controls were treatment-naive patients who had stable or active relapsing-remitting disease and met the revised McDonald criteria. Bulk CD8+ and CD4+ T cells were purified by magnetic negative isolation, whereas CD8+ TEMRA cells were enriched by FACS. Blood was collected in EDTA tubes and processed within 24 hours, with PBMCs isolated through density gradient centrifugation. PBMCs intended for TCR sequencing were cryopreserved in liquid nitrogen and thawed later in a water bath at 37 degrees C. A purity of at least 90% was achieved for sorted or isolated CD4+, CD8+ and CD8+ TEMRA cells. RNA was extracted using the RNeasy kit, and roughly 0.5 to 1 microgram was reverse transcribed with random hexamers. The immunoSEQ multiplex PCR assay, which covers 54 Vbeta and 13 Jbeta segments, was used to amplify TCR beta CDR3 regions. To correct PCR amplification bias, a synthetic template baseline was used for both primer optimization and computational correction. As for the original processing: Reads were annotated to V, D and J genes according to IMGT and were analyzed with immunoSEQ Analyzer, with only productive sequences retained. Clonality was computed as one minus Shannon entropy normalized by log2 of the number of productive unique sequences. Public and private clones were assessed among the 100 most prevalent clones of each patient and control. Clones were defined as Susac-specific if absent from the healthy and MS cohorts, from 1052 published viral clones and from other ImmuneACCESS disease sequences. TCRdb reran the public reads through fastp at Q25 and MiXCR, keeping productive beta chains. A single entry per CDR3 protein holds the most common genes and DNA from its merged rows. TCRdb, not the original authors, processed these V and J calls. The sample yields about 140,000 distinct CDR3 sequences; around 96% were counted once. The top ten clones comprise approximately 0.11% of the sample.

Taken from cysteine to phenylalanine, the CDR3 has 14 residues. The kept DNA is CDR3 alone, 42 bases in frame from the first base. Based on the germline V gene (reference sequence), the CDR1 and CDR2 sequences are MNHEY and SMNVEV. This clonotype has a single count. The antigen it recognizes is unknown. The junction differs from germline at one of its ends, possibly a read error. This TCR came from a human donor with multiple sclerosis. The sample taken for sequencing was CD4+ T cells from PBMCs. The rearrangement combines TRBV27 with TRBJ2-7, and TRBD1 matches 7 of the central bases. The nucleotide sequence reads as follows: TGTGCCAGCAGATTCAGGGGGACCTCCTACGGGCAGTACTTC. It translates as CASRFRGTSYGQYF.